The 31 T cell receptor beta chains given below trace back to one sample, sequenced in a study of cytomegalovirus exposure and HLA in healthy donors. The study ran its PCR with 60 Vbeta and 13 Jbeta primers. TCRdb's copy holds only in-frame clones and misses some; the assay was immunoSEQ multiplex PCR. This repertoire shows roughly 120,000 clones, 75% to 85% found once; its top ten account for less than 3%. Sequencing used PBMCs. Source of these receptors: a man under 40 in good health and CMV-seronegative.

The CDR3 loop reads CASSPSGGGGGETQYF. Written as DNA, the CDR3 is TGTGCCAGCAGCCCATCCGGCGGGGGGGGTGGAGAGACCCAGTACTTC. The chain joins TRBV11-3 to TRBJ2-5; 9 nucleotides match TRBD2. The germline V gene has CDR1 SGHNT and CDR2 YENEEA. Trimming removed 5 bases from V and 4 bases from J; junction bases left unmatched: 11. CDR3 length: 16 amino acids.

J is TRBJ2-3 and V is TRBV6-5; the D is unclear. The germline V and J ends were trimmed by 2 bases and 0 bases, with 6 bases remaining between them. The CDR3 totals 14 residues. The germline V gene encodes CDR1 MNHEY and CDR2 SVGAGI. The DNA for the CDR3 is TGTGCCAGCAGTTACGCGGCTAGCACAGATACGCAGTATTTT. Translated, it gives CASSYAASTDTQYF.

This clone has just a few counts. The chain combines TRBV18 with TRBJ2-7, with no clear D. V was trimmed by 3 bases and J by 0 bases, leaving 3 bases between them. The CDR3 consists of 12 residues. Germline CDR1 KGHSH, CDR2 LQKENI. The CDR3 DNA reads TGTGCCAGCTCACCCCTCTCCTACGAGCAGTACTTC. It yields the protein CASSPLSYEQYF.

J is TRBJ2-7 and V is TRBV27; D unresolved. CDR1 and CDR2 (germline): MNHEY, SMNVEV (reference sequence). V lost 4 bases and J lost 2, with 9 bases in between. This CDR3 spans 13 amino acids. The CDR3 region has the DNA TGTGCCAGCAGTTATCAGCGTACCTACGAGCAGTACTTC. Translating gives CASSYQRTYEQYF.

The chain joins TRBV6-6 to TRBJ2-3, with TRBD2 as a possible D gene (5 bases). V shed 2 bases and J shed 0 bases, with 12 bases lying between them. CDR3 length: 16 residues. CDR1 is MNHNY and CDR2 is SVGAGI in the germline V gene (reference sequence). This CDR3 reads CASSYPSGLSTDTQYF. The CDR3 region has the DNA TGTGCCAGCAGTTACCCGAGCGGACTCAGCACAGATACGCAGTATTTT.

About this clone itself: Germline is not matched at one junction end, which may reflect a read error. The chain employs TRBV28 and TRBJ2-2, with 7 bases matching TRBD2. The CDR3 length is 17 residues. The germline V gene has CDR1 MDHEN and CDR2 SYDVKM. The CDR3 nucleotides are TGTGCCAGCACTTTAGGCGAACTAGCGCTGAACACCGGGGAGCTGTTTTTT. Its translation: CASTLGELALNTGELFF.

V usage is TRBV19 and J usage is TRBJ2-3; 13 bases are a match to TRBD2. The V segment lost 5 bases and the J segment 6 bases; nucleotides outside the gene matches: 8. The CDR3 length is 16 residues. Germline V gene lookup returns CDR1 LNHDA and CDR2 SQIVND (reference sequence). CDR3 DNA: TGTGCCAGTAGTGAACTAGCGGGAGGGCCGGGGGATACGCAGTATTTT. Translated, it gives CASSELAGGPGDTQYF.

V usage is TRBV28 and J usage is TRBJ1-5; 7 bases agree with TRBD1. The CDR3 has 17 residues. Looked up from germline, CDR1 is MDHEN and CDR2 is SYDVKM. The ends lost 2 bases at V and 4 bases at J; junction bases unmatched: 11. CDR3 loop: CASSLPPTGLENQPQHF. The CDR3, as DNA: TGTGCCAGCAGTTTACCCCCGACAGGGTTGGAGAATCAGCCCCAGCATTTT.

A note on this clone: The junction does not match germline at one end; this may be a read error. The chain employs TRBV7-9 and TRBJ1-2; D gene ambiguous. Germline CDR1 and CDR2: SEHNR and FQNEAQ (reference sequence). This CDR3 region has 13 residues. The CDR3 here is CSSSSAEYFGYTF. CDR3 nucleotides: TGTTCCAGCAGCTCCGCGGAGTATTTCGGCTACACCTTC.

The rearrangement joins TRBV27 to TRBJ2-7; D is perhaps TRBD1 (5 bases). V lost 2 bases and J 5 bases, leaving 16 bases between the germline ends. Germline V gene lookup returns CDR1 MNHEY and CDR2 SMNVEV (reference sequence). The CDR3 is 15 amino acids. The CDR3 sequence is CASSLISVRAHEQYF. DNA for the CDR3: TGTGCCAGCAGTTTAATTTCGGTCAGGGCCCACGAGCAGTACTTC.

V gene TRBV2 combines with J gene TRBJ2-2; 16 bases match TRBD2. Trimming cost V 6 bases and J 5 bases; bases outside gene matches: 3. Germline CDR1 reads SNHLY; CDR2 reads FYNNEI. The CDR3 is 16 amino acids. CDR3 sequence: CASSLGLAGGTGELFF. CDR3 DNA sequence: TGTGCCAGCAGCTTGGGACTAGCGGGAGGGACCGGGGAGCTGTTTTTT.

V gene TRBV4-2 combines with J gene TRBJ2-7; 8 bases agree with TRBD2. The CDR3 is made up of 15 amino acids. The germline CDR1 and CDR2 sequences are LGHNA and YNFKEQ. J gave up 2 bases and V 4 bases, and 7 bases lay outside the gene matches. The CDR3 region has the DNA TGTGCCAGCAGCCCTAACGGGGGGGAAACCTACGAGCAGTACTTC. Residues: CASSPNGGETYEQYF.

This clone appeared once. The chain employs TRBV27 and TRBJ1-2; TRBD1 is a possible D gene (6 bases). Trimming cost V 3 bases and J 7 bases, with 15 bases left between them. The CDR3 is made up of 14 amino acids. Germline V lookup: CDR1 MNHEY, CDR2 SMNVEV (reference sequence). The CDR3 loop reads CASSFGGGAGGYTF. The CDR3 nucleotides are TGTGCCAGCAGTTTTGGTGGGGGCGCGGGTGGCTACACCTTC.

The V and J genes are TRBV7-2 and TRBJ1-2; D gene ambiguous. The germline V gene encodes CDR1 SGHTA and CDR2 FQGNSA. V gave up 0 bases and J gave up 2 bases, with 10 bases separating them. This CDR3 contains 15 residues. The CDR3 spells CASSLARDQNYGYTF. In DNA, the CDR3 is TGTGCCAGCAGCTTAGCGAGGGATCAAAACTATGGCTACACCTTC.

The chain has TRBV5-1 and TRBJ2-7, with 10 nucleotides matching TRBD1. The germline V gene encodes CDR1 SGHRS and CDR2 YFSETQ. Germline trimming cut 4 bases from V and 2 bases from J; bases unmatched to any gene: 3. This CDR3 is 14 amino acids long. CDR3 coding DNA: TGCGCCAGCAGCACCGACAGGGGGCCCTACGAGCAGTACTTC. This sequence encodes CASSTDRGPYEQYF.

Comment on this clone: One junction end does not reproduce the germline sequence, and a read error may be involved. The V gene is TRBV5-4, the J gene TRBJ2-2; perhaps TRBD1 as D (5 bases). The CDR3 has 12 residues. CDR1 and CDR2 from the germline V gene are SGHNT and YYREEE (reference sequence). For the CDR3, the DNA is TGTTCCAGCAGACAGCCCCCCGGGGAGCTGTTTTTT. This codes for CSSRQPPGELFF.

The genes are TRBV6-5 and TRBJ1-2, with D tentatively TRBD1 (6 bases). The CDR3 has 15 residues. The V end was cut by 6 bases, the J end by 2 bases, with 16 bases between. The germline V gene has CDR1 MNHEY and CDR2 SVGAGI. For the CDR3, the DNA is TGTGCCAGCAGCCAAATACAGGGTAGGAACTATGGCTACACCTTC. This encodes CASSQIQGRNYGYTF.

The chain combines TRBV5-1 with TRBJ2-1, with 7 bases aligning to TRBD2. Germline CDR1 SGHRS, CDR2 YFSETQ. V gave up 4 bases and J gave up 2 bases; unmatched junction bases: 6. The length of the CDR3 is 15 residues. CDR3 region: CASSLGGETYNEQFF. The CDR3 DNA reads as TGCGCCAGCAGCCTGGGGGGGGAGACCTACAATGAGCAGTTCTTC.

Note on this clone: Other DNA sequences from this sample encode an identical CDR3 as well. V and J are TRBV30 and TRBJ1-1, with D hard to call. Germline CDR1 GTSNPN, CDR2 SVGIG (reference sequence). This CDR3 is 13 amino acids long. V was cut by 1 base and J by 0 bases, with 6 bases left in between. The CDR3 spells CAWSGDMNTEAFF. Written as DNA, the CDR3 is TGTGCCTGGAGTGGCGATATGAACACTGAAGCTTTCTTT.

This rearrangement joins TRBV5-6 to TRBJ2-5, with 9 positions matching TRBD1. The DNA end is more similar to TRBJ2-7, so the J call may be wrong. This CDR3 contains 16 residues. Per germline, CDR1 SGHDT and CDR2 YYEEEE. CDR3 residues: CASSSQGAFIGHEQYF. The CDR3 DNA is TGTGCCAGCAGCTCACAGGGGGCGTTTATTGGCCACGAGCAGTACTTC.

The chain links TRBV6-4 to TRBJ2-1; D unclear. The CDR3 runs to 13 residues. CDR1 is MRHNA, CDR2 SNTAGT, per germline. The germline V and J ends were trimmed by 2 bases and 8 bases, with 10 bases remaining between them. CDR3 sequence: CASSDVEYDEQFF. DNA of the CDR3: TGTGCCAGCAGTGACGTAGAGTACGATGAGCAGTTCTTC.

As DNA, the CDR3 is TGTGCCAGCAGCGCTGGACACCGGAACACTGAAGCTTTCTTT. Translating gives CASSAGHRNTEAFF. The chain joins TRBV9 to TRBJ1-1; D might be TRBD1 (5 bases). Trimming shortened V by 3 bases and J by 1 base, and 10 bases separated the two germline ends. Per germline, CDR1 SGDLS and CDR2 YYNGEE. The CDR3 length is 14 residues.

CDR3 protein: CASTGATNQPQHF. The DNA of the CDR3 is TGTGCCAGTACTGGAGCTACAAATCAGCCCCAGCATTTT. The V and J genes are TRBV19 and TRBJ1-5, with unresolved D. V was shortened by 7 bases and J by 4 bases, with 11 bases between the two germline ends. This CDR3 spans 13 amino acids. Germline V gives CDR1 LNHDA, CDR2 SQIVND (reference sequence). Variable domain in full (rest from reference TRBV19 and TRBJ1-5): DGGITQSPKYLFRKEGQNVTLSCEQNLNHDAMYWYRQDPGQGLRLIYYSQIVNDFQKGDIAEGYSVSREKKESFPLTVTSAQKNPTAFYLCASTGATNQPQHFGDGTRLSIL.

This clone occurred once. CDR3 residues: CATSRSGGSNQPQHF. The CDR3 DNA sequence: TGTGCCACCAGCAGGTCCGGAGGGAGCAATCAGCCCCAGCATTTT. This rearrangement joins TRBV15 to TRBJ1-5, with no clear D. Per germline, CDR1 LNHNV and CDR2 YYDKDF (reference sequence). The CDR3 spans 15 residues. V was cut by 3 bases and J by 1 base, with 10 bases left in between. Full variable domain (remainder filled in from reference TRBV15 and TRBJ1-5): DAMVIQNPRYQVTQFGKPVTLSCSQTLNHNVMYWYQQKSSQAPKLLFHYYDKDFNNEADTPDNFQSRRPNTSFCFLDIRSPGLGDTAMYLCATSRSGGSNQPQHFGDGTRLSIL.

This clone was counted between two and nine times. The rearrangement links TRBV18 to TRBJ2-7; TRBD2 agrees at 13 bases. Per germline, CDR1 KGHSH and CDR2 LQKENI. The CDR3 has 18 residues. The V and J ends lost 2 bases and 3 bases, in that order; junction bases with no gene match: 10. The CDR3 DNA follows: TGTGCCAGCTCACCAGGGACTAGCGGGAATGGACCATACTACGAGCAGTACTTC. Translation gives CASSPGTSGNGPYYEQYF.

The chain employs TRBV25-1 and TRBJ2-3, with 8 positions matching TRBD2. The junction had 6 bases not matched to a gene; V was cut back by 4 bases and J by 0 bases. From germline, CDR1 is MGHDK and CDR2 SYGVNS. This CDR3 has 16 amino acids. The CDR3 loop is CASSAASGRSTDTQYF. The CDR3 DNA reads as TGTGCCAGCAGTGCGGCTAGCGGGCGGAGCACAGATACGCAGTATTTT.

The chain recombines TRBV10-1 with TRBJ2-1; 11 positions agree with TRBD2. CDR3 length equals 15 residues. Germline CDR1 reads WNHNN; CDR2 reads SYGVQD (reference sequence). J was trimmed by 4 bases and V by 7 bases; bases with no gene match: 6. This chain's CDR3 is CASKMGLAVYNEQFF. The CDR3 region has the DNA TGCGCCAGCAAGATGGGACTAGCGGTATACAATGAGCAGTTCTTC.

The chain has TRBV9 and TRBJ2-2, with TRBD1 matching 8 bases. J was trimmed by 4 bases and V by 1 base; bases with no gene match: 3. Per the germline V gene, CDR1 is SGDLS and CDR2 is YYNGEE. The CDR3 covers 15 residues. The CDR3 here is CASSVRTGTTGELFF. The CDR3 nucleotides are TGTGCCAGCAGCGTAAGGACAGGGACCACCGGGGAGCTGTTTTTT.

This chain uses TRBV7-9 with TRBJ2-7, with D uncertain. V was pared by 2 bases and J by 2 bases, with 7 bases between. The CDR3 is 13 amino acids. Germline V gene sequence: CDR1 SEHNR, CDR2 FQNEAQ (reference sequence). CDR3 DNA: TGTGCCAGCAGCTTACAGGCCACCTACGAGCAGTACTTC. This codes for CASSLQATYEQYF.

The CDR3 bases are TGCGCCAGCAAGGCCGGGTGGAGCGGGAGCGAGACCGGGGAGCTGTTTTTT. Its protein is CASKAGWSGSETGELFF. The chain carries TRBV5-1 and TRBJ2-2; 8 bases align to TRBD2. Trimming took 6 bases from V and 5 from J; bases not matched to a gene: 15. The CDR3 sequence is 17 residues long. Germline V lookup: CDR1 SGHRS, CDR2 YFSETQ.

The chain carries TRBV6-1 and TRBJ1-5; the D is unclear. V dropped 3 bases and J dropped 9 bases, with 15 bases sitting between them. CDR1 is MNHNS and CDR2 is SASEGT in the germline V gene. There are 14 residues in the CDR3. CDR3 in amino acids: CASSDLLDQAPQHF. The DNA for the CDR3 is TGTGCCAGCAGTGACCTACTTGATCAGGCGCCCCAGCATTTT.